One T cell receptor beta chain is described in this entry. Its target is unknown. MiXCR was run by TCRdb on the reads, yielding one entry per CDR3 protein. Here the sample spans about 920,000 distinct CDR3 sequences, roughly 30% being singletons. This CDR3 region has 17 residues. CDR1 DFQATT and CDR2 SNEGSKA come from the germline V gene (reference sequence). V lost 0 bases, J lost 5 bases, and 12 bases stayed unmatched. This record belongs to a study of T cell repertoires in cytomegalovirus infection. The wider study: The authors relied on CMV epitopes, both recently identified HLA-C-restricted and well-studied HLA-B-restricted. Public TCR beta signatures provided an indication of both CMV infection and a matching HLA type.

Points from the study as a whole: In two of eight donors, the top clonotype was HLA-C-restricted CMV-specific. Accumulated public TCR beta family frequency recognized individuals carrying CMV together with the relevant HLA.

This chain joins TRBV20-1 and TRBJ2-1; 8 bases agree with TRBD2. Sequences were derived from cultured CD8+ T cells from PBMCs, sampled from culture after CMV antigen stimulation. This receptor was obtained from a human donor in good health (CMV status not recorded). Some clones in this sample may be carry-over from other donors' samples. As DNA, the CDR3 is TGCAGTGCTAGAGATCCCTTGGGGGTAGCGGGGAACAATGAGCAGTTCTTC. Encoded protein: CSARDPLGVAGNNEQFF.